These 5 T cell receptor beta chains were sequenced from one sample in a study of blood T cell repertoires in COVID-19. The repertoire was sequenced with immunoSEQ multiplex PCR; TCRdb's copy has only in-frame clones and lacks some. The repertoire includes 300,000 to 400,000 clones, around 89% of them detected once, and 0.95% to 1% sits in the top ten. What was sequenced was PBMCs or T cells enriched from blood (not recorded which). The source is a woman aged 30 to 39 with acute COVID-19.

The chain uses TRBV29-1 and TRBJ2-5, with TRBD1 matching 11 bases. The germline gives CDR1 SQVTM, CDR2 ANQGSEA. J was trimmed by 5 bases and V by 7 bases; bases with no gene match: 12. The CDR3 loop spans 15 amino acids. This CDR3 is CSAPGDRGIRETQYF. The CDR3 bases are TGCAGCGCCCCGGGGGACAGGGGGATTAGGGAGACCCAGTACTTC.

This chain uses TRBV5-1 with TRBJ2-3; D gene unclear. The V end was cut by 6 bases, the J end by 0 bases, with 11 bases between. The CDR3 spans 14 residues. The V gene's germline CDR1 is SGHRS and CDR2 YFSETQ. CDR3 DNA sequence: TGCGCCAGCATGGGCCTTCTTAGCACAGATACGCAGTATTTT. It is translated as CASMGLLSTDTQYF.

The rearrangement links TRBV5-6 to TRBJ2-2, with D maybe TRBD2 (5 bases). V dropped 4 bases and J dropped 4 bases, with 20 bases sitting between them. CDR1 SGHDT and CDR2 YYEEEE come from the germline V gene. The CDR3 length is 17 residues. CDR3 in DNA: TGTGCCAGCAGCCCCCTCGGAGGACTGTGGGGCACCGGGGAGCTGTTTTTT. It encodes CASSPLGGLWGTGELFF.

This chain uses TRBV7-2 with TRBJ2-3; TRBD1 matches at 7 bases. Germline CDR1 reads SGHTA; CDR2 reads FQGNSA. J gave up 2 bases and V 1 base, and 3 bases lay outside the gene matches. CDR3 length: 15 residues. The CDR3 here is CASSLGDRVTDTQYF. In nucleotides, the CDR3 is TGTGCCAGCAGCTTAGGGGACAGAGTCACAGATACGCAGTATTTT.

The CDR3 nucleotides read TGTGCCAGCAGCTTAGGCGGGGGTACCTACGAGCAGTACTTC. Encoded protein: CASSLGGGTYEQYF. This chain joins TRBV11-2 and TRBJ2-7; TRBD2 aligns across 7 bases. The CDR3 has 14 amino acids. Per germline, CDR1 SGHAT and CDR2 FQNNGV. Trimming cost V 1 base and J 2 bases; bases outside gene matches: 2.